This T cell receptor (beta chain) was captured by sequencing in a study of identical twins. In TCRdb, the 5' RACE reads were re-called with MiXCR into one record per CDR3 protein. Of over 200,000 distinct CDR3 sequences listed, around a tenth are singletons. Germline CDR1 SGHRS, CDR2 YFSETQ. The V gene lost 3 bases and the J gene lost 6 bases, with 16 bases spanning the gap. The CDR3 is 15 amino acids. The sequencing input was memory (CD45RO+) T cells sorted from blood. This sequence originates from a woman under 30 in good health. The chain recombines TRBV5-1 with TRBJ2-1; tentatively, D is TRBD2 (6 bases). The CDR3 bases are TGCGCCAGCAGCTCCGGGACTCCTACCCTCAATGAGCAGTTCTTC. The encoded protein is CASSSGTPTLNEQFF.